The 25 T cell receptor beta chains listed next were all sequenced from one sample in a study of CD8 T cells in ankylosing spondylitis. Study-wide findings and caveats: One TCR beta motif, made up of 7 or 8 highly homologous variants, appeared characteristic of ankylosing spondylitis blood.

The antigens for these receptors are not known. One entry per CDR3 protein results from TCRdb running MiXCR on the 5' RACE reads. Of about 800,000 distinct CDR3 sequences listed, about an eighth are singletons. Sequences were obtained from blood, either unsorted or a sorted T cell fraction (not recorded which). Receptor source: a male donor with ankylosing spondylitis.

This clonotype was found a few times. V is TRBV20-1 and J is TRBJ1-2; 7 nucleotides agree with TRBD1. The CDR3 contains 15 residues. Germline V gene data show CDR1 as DFQATT and CDR2 as SNEGSKA (reference sequence). V trimming: 2 bases; J trimming: 1 base; junction bases outside the gene matches: 7. The CDR3 region is CSARPGTANNYGYTF. As DNA, the CDR3 is TGCAGTGCTAGACCCGGGACAGCGAATAACTATGGCTACACCTTC.

Note on this clonotype: Sequence at one end of the junction differs from germline and may be a read error. The CDR3 DNA sequence: TGCTGTGCTAGGGGAAGAGGCGGGAGCTTCACCGGGGAGCTGTTTTTT. This codes for CCARGRGGSFTGELFF. The genes are TRBV20-1 and TRBJ2-2, with 7 bases identical to TRBD2. The germline V gene has CDR1 DFQATT and CDR2 SNEGSKA (reference sequence). There are 16 residues in the CDR3.

This clonotype was seen only a few times. V is TRBV9 and J is TRBJ1-6, with D hard to call. V was cut by 3 bases and J by 0 bases, with 4 bases left in between. CDR1 is SGDLS, CDR2 YYNGEE, per germline. CDR3 size: 14 residues. The CDR3 DNA sequence: TGTGCCAGCAGCGGACTCTCCTATAATTCACCCCTCCACTTT. As protein: CASSGLSYNSPLHF.

This clonotype was seen a few times. V gene TRBV7-2 combines with J gene TRBJ1-6; TRBD1 aligns across 9 bases. Trimming cost V 2 bases and J 10 bases; bases outside gene matches: 6. The CDR3 sequence is 15 residues long. In germline, CDR1 is SGHTA, CDR2 FQGNSA. The CDR3 DNA reads TGTGCCAGCAGCTTAACGGGACAGGGATCCTCACCCCTCCACTTT. It codes for CASSLTGQGSSPLHF.

This clonotype was counted a few times. V and J are TRBV7-9 and TRBJ2-5; TRBD2 aligns across 7 bases. CDR1 SEHNR and CDR2 FQNEAQ come from the germline V gene (reference sequence). V dropped 1 base and J dropped 1; count of bases not matched to a gene: 3. This CDR3 contains 15 residues. CDR3 in amino acids: CASSLGRGSQETQYF. The CDR3 coding sequence is TGTGCCAGCAGCTTAGGACGCGGGAGCCAAGAGACCCAGTACTTC.

This clonotype was counted only a few times. The V and J genes are TRBV28 and TRBJ1-2; no definite D call. V lost 5 bases to trimming and J lost 4 bases, with 17 bases between them. This CDR3 contains 15 residues. Germline lookup yields CDR1 MDHEN and CDR2 SYDVKM. The CDR3: CASSPNRRGPYGYTF. DNA for the CDR3: TGTGCCAGCAGTCCGAACCGGAGAGGCCCCTATGGCTACACCTTC.

The chain has TRBV24-1 and TRBJ2-3; D uncertain. CDR3 length: 14 residues. The V gene lost 1 base and the J gene lost 5 bases, with 9 bases spanning the gap. CDR1 and CDR2 from the germline V gene are KGHDR and SFDVKD. The CDR3 is CATSDFKELDTQYF. CDR3 nucleotide sequence: TGTGCCACCAGTGATTTCAAGGAATTAGATACGCAGTATTTT.

This clonotype was seen only a few times. The J gene is TRBJ2-7, the V gene TRBV15; D uncertain. Per the germline V gene, CDR1 is LNHNV and CDR2 is YYDKDF (reference sequence). The CDR3 consists of 15 residues. The germline V and J ends were trimmed by 0 bases and 0 bases, with 9 bases remaining between them. The CDR3 coding sequence is TGTGCCACCAGCAGAGATCTCACCTACTCCTACGAGCAGTACTTC. As protein: CATSRDLTYSYEQYF.

The chain joins TRBV24-1 to TRBJ2-1; D gene uncertain. Germline CDR1 and CDR2: KGHDR and SFDVKD. The CDR3 spans 13 residues. Between the trimmed V and J ends, which lost 1 base and 7 bases, there was a span of 7 bases. The CDR3 is CATSDFFRNEQFF. The CDR3 region has the DNA TGTGCCACCAGTGATTTCTTCCGGAATGAGCAGTTCTTC.

The sample holds many counts of this clonotype. The rearrangement joins TRBV5-6 to TRBJ1-2; a possible D gene is TRBD1 (6 bases). The germline V and J ends were trimmed by 5 bases and 3 bases, with 8 bases remaining between them. The CDR3 extends over 12 amino acids. Germline lookup yields CDR1 SGHDT and CDR2 YYEEEE. CDR3 sequence reads: CASRRGDYGYTF. Here the CDR3 DNA reads TGTGCCAGCAGAAGGGGGGACTATGGCTACACCTTC.

This clonotype turned up a few times. This rearrangement joins TRBV9 to TRBJ1-1; D gene ambiguous. With 1 base removed from V and 1 base from J, the gap between germline ends came to 5 bases. This CDR3 is built from 13 residues. From germline, CDR1 is SGDLS and CDR2 YYNGEE. The CDR3 reads CASSVRPNTEAFF. DNA for the CDR3: TGTGCCAGCAGCGTACGTCCGAACACTGAAGCTTTCTTT.

J is TRBJ1-5 and V is TRBV28, with D possibly TRBD1 on 5 matching bases. Germline loops: CDR1 MDHEN, CDR2 SYDVKM. This CDR3 is 16 amino acids long. Between the trimmed V and J ends, which lost 5 bases and 2 bases, there was a span of 16 bases. CDR3 sequence reads: CASSPFRGEGNQPQHF. The DNA for the CDR3 is TGTGCCAGCAGTCCCTTTCGGGGGGAAGGCAATCAGCCCCAGCATTTT.

This chain connects TRBV20-1 to TRBJ2-3; tentatively, D is TRBD2 (8 bases). Looked up from germline, CDR1 is DFQATT and CDR2 is SNEGSKA (reference sequence). Trimming took 6 bases from V and 2 from J, leaving 18 bases between them. This CDR3 has 15 residues. Here the CDR3 reads CSADGGEGATDTQYF. CDR3 sequence (DNA): TGCAGTGCGGACGGGGGGGAGGGGGCCACAGATACGCAGTATTTT.

J is TRBJ1-1 and V is TRBV20-1; the D gene is possibly TRBD1 (5 bases). CDR3 length: 14 amino acids. Trimming took 7 bases from V and 6 from J, leaving 21 bases between them. The germline CDR1 and CDR2 sequences are DFQATT and SNEGSKA (reference sequence). The CDR3 nucleotides read TGCAGTGTGCCTTCGAGGTGGGGCGGCCCTGAAGCTTTCTTT. Amino acid sequence: CSVPSRWGGPEAFF.

This clonotype was counted at least ten times. This chain uses TRBV20-1 with TRBJ2-2; no reliable D call. Between the trimmed V and J ends, which lost 3 bases and 3 bases, there was a span of 14 bases. This CDR3 has 15 residues. CDR1 and CDR2 (germline): DFQATT, SNEGSKA (reference sequence). The CDR3 reads CSASTGVRYTGELFF. The DNA for the CDR3 is TGCAGTGCTAGTACGGGTGTCAGGTACACCGGGGAGCTGTTTTTT.

The V and J genes are TRBV5-1 and TRBJ1-1, with D unclear. This CDR3 has 13 residues. Germline CDR1 reads SGHRS; CDR2 reads YFSETQ. The ends were cut back, 2 bases at V and 10 bases at J, with 15 bases in the middle. The CDR3 DNA reads as TGCGCCAGCAGCTTCGAACACCCCTCAGGAGCTTTCTTT. Amino acids: CASSFEHPSGAFF.

This rearrangement joins TRBV6-2 or TRBV6-3 to TRBJ1-2, with TRBD1 as a possible D gene (5 bases). The CDR3 is 14 amino acids. Germline-derived CDR1 and CDR2 are MNHEY and SVGEGT. Trimming shortened V by 6 bases and J by 4 bases, and 15 bases separated the two germline ends. The CDR3 coding sequence is TGTGCCAGCAGGTCCCAGGGATACGGCTATGGCTACACCTTC. Translated, it gives CASRSQGYGYGYTF.

Only a few counts were recorded for this clonotype. The V call is TRBV20-1, the J call TRBJ1-1, with 11 bases aligning to TRBD1. The CDR3 has 14 amino acids. Germline trimming cut 0 bases from V and 5 bases from J; bases unmatched to any gene: 2. Germline assignment: CDR1 DFQATT and CDR2 SNEGSKA (reference sequence). The CDR3 reads CSAREGTGGTEAFF. The CDR3 nucleotides are TGCAGTGCTAGAGAAGGGACAGGGGGAACTGAAGCTTTCTTT.

This clonotype appeared a few times. The DNA for the CDR3 is TGTGCCAGCAGTTTAAAAGGGACAGGGCGATATGGCTACACCTTC. As protein: CASSLKGTGRYGYTF. The chain joins TRBV12-3 or TRBV12-4 to TRBJ1-2, with TRBD1 identical over 9 bases. V shed 2 bases and J 5 bases; nucleotides not matched to a gene: 6. The CDR3 has 15 amino acids.

This clonotype came up many times. The chain combines TRBV5-6 with TRBJ2-7; TRBD1 or TRBD2 may be the D gene (5 bases each). Germline-derived CDR1 and CDR2 are SGHDT and YYEEEE. V lost 4 bases and J 0 bases, leaving 11 bases between the germline ends. CDR3 length equals 14 residues. The CDR3 sequence is CASSGGPLSYEQYF. The CDR3 nucleotides are TGTGCCAGCAGCGGGGGTCCACTCTCCTACGAGCAGTACTTC.

This clonotype was found a few times. V usage is TRBV7-2 and J usage is TRBJ1-1; no clear D gene. The CDR3 loop spans 14 amino acids. Germline V gene sequence: CDR1 SGHTA, CDR2 FQGNSA. Trimming took 2 bases from V and 4 from J, leaving 11 bases between them. The CDR3 coding sequence is TGTGCCAGCAGCTTAATTGGGAGCGTCACTGAAGCTTTCTTT. Its translation: CASSLIGSVTEAFF.

This sequence joins TRBV6-6 and TRBJ2-1, with unresolved D. Germline V gene lookup returns CDR1 MNHNY and CDR2 SVGAGI (reference sequence). CDR3 size: 11 residues. Trimming removed 5 bases at V and 10 bases at J, with 9 bases between. DNA of the CDR3: TGTGCCAGCAGTCCCCTCGGAGAGCAGTTCTTC. This sequence encodes CASSPLGEQFF.

The table lists this clonotype with a few counts. The gene calls are TRBV7-9 and TRBJ2-1; D possibly uses TRBD1 or TRBD2 (5 bases each). From germline, CDR1 is SEHNR and CDR2 FQNEAQ (reference sequence). The germline V and J ends were trimmed by 5 bases and 6 bases, with 14 bases remaining between them. This CDR3 spans 14 amino acids. The CDR3, as DNA: TGTGCCAGCAGCCTAGGGACCCTTGGCAATGAGCAGTTCTTC. This sequence encodes CASSLGTLGNEQFF.

This clonotype has ten or more counts. This chain links TRBV20-1 with TRBJ1-2; the D is unclear. The germline V gene has CDR1 DFQATT and CDR2 SNEGSKA (reference sequence). Deletions cut 5 bases from V and 3 bases from J, with 7 bases between. This CDR3 contains 11 residues. CDR3 coding DNA: TGCAGTGCTTCGACGGACTATGGCTACACCTTC. Protein sequence: CSASTDYGYTF.

V gene TRBV28 combines with J gene TRBJ2-5; TRBD1 agrees at 7 bases. V lost 8 bases to trimming and J lost 2 bases; unmatched junction nucleotides: 5. The CDR3 is 13 residues long. Germline V gene sequence: CDR1 MDHEN, CDR2 SYDVKM. The chain's CDR3 is CASLTGKQETQYF. CDR3 DNA sequence: TGTGCCAGCCTGACAGGGAAACAAGAGACCCAGTACTTC. Supplemented by reference TRBV28 and TRBJ2-5, the full variable domain reads DVKVTQSSRYLVKRTGEKVFLECVQDMDHENMFWYRQDPGLGLRLIYFSYDVKMKEKGDIPEGYSVSREKKERFSLILESASTNQTSMYLCASLTGKQETQYFGPGTRLLVL.